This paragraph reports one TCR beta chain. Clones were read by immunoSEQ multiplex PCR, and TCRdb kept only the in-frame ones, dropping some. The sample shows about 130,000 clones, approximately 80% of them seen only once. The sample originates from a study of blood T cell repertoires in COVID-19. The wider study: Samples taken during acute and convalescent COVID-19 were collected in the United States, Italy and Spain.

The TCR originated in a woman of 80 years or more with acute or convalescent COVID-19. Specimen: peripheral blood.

This CDR3 reads CASSLDRGALHF. The CDR3 region has the DNA TGCGCCAGCAGCTTGGATAGGGGTGCCCTCCACTTT. The chain has TRBV5-1 and TRBJ1-6; tentatively, D is TRBD1 (5 bases). Germline V gives CDR1 SGHRS, CDR2 YFSETQ. Trimming shortened V by 0 bases and J by 14 bases, and 9 bases separated the two germline ends. The CDR3 totals 12 residues. The full variable domain, rest sourced from reference TRBV5-1 and TRBJ1-6, is KAGVTQTPRYLIKTRGQQVTLSCSPISGHRSVSWYQQTPGQGLQFLFEYFSETQRNKGNFPGRFSGRQFSNSRSEMNVSTLELGDSALYLCASSLDRGALHFGNGTRLTVT.